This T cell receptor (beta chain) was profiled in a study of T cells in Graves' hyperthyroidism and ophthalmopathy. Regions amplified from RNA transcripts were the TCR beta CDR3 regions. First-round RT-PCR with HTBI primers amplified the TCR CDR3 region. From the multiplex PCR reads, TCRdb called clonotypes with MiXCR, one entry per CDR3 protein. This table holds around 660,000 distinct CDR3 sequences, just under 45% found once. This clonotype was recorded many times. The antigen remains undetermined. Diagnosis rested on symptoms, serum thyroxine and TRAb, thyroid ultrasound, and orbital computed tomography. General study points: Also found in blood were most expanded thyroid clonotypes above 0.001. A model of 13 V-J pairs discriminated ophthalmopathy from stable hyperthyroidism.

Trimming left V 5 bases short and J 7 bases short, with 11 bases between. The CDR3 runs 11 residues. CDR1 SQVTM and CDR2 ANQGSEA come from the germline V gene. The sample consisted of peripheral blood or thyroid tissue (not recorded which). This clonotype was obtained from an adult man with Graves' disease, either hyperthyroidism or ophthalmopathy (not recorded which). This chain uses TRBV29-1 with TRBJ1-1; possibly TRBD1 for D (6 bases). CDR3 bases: TGCAGCGTTCTTCAGGGGATTGAAGCTTTCTTT. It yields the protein CSVLQGIEAFF.